The 4 T cell receptor beta chains below all came from one sample that was sequenced in a study of OX40 agonist ivuxolimab in advanced cancers. Profiled with immunoSEQ multiplex PCR; TCRdb holds only in-frame clones, not every one. The sample records around 65,000 clones, approximately 89% being singletons. The material was CD4+ or CD8+ T cells sorted from blood, obtained in a trial of the OX40 agonist ivuxolimab. The receptors shown here come from an adult with an advanced solid tumor such as melanoma, head and neck, liver or kidney cancer.

This chain joins TRBV6-1 and TRBJ1-1; D gene unclear. CDR1 and CDR2 (germline): MNHNS, SASEGT. The CDR3 is 14 residues long. Trimming took off 4 bases at V and 4 bases at J, with 13 bases between the two ends. The CDR3 loop reads CASSVEVSTTEAFF. In nucleotides, the CDR3 is TGTGCCAGCAGTGTTGAGGTGTCGACCACTGAAGCTTTCTTT.

This chain links TRBV19 with TRBJ2-1; D might be TRBD1 or TRBD2, each matching 5 bases. The V and J ends lost 7 bases and 5 bases respectively, with 24 bases between them. CDR1 and CDR2 (germline): LNHDA, SQIVND (reference sequence). The CDR3 is 17 residues long. This chain's CDR3 is CASTPTLSGPLDNEQFF. Here the CDR3 DNA reads TGTGCCAGTACCCCGACACTTTCGGGACCTCTAGACAATGAGCAGTTCTTC.

The genes are TRBV7-9 and TRBJ2-7, with 11 bases matching TRBD2. Per germline, CDR1 SEHNR and CDR2 FQNEAQ (reference sequence). V lost 3 bases and J lost 3; bases outside the gene matches: 4. CDR3 length: 15 residues. This CDR3 is CASSFTSGSDYEQYF. Here the CDR3 DNA reads TGTGCCAGCAGCTTTACTAGCGGGAGTGACTACGAGCAGTACTTC.

This chain joins TRBV7-2 and TRBJ2-3, with TRBD1 matching 7 bases. The ends lost 5 bases at V and 6 bases at J; junction bases unmatched: 11. This CDR3 is 15 amino acids long. Germline CDR1 and CDR2: SGHTA and FQGNSA. The CDR3 loop is CASSNPRTGLDTQYF. CDR3 nucleotide sequence: TGTGCCAGCAGCAACCCACGGACAGGTTTGGATACGCAGTATTTT.